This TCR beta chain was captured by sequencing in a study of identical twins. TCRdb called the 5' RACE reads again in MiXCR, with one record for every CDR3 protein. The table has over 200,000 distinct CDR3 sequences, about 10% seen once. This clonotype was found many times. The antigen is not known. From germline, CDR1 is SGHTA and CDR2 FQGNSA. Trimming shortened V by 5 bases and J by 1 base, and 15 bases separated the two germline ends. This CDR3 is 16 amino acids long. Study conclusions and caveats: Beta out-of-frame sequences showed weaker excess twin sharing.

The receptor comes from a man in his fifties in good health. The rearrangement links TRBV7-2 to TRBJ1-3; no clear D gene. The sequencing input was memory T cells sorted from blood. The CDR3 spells CASSLQGSGSGNTIYF. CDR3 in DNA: TGTGCCAGCAGCCTACAAGGGTCTGGATCTGGAAACACCATATATTTT.